These 25 T cell receptor beta chains originate from one sample sequenced in a study of blood T cell repertoires in COVID-19 (TCRdb year 2020). The method behind the library was the immunoSEQ multiplex PCR assay. The table was pulled from immuneACCESS by TCRdb, which kept in-frame rearrangements only. Such tables lose some clones; where checked, under half of the loss comes from unresolved V genes, and the rest has no known cause. This sample holds just under 35,000 clones; about 90% were observed only once. Together, the top ten hold roughly 44% of the sample. Sequencing input: peripheral blood. The source of these receptors is a human donor in a cohort sampled during active COVID-19.

Here the CDR3 DNA reads TGTGCCAGCAGCCTGGGTAGCGGGGGTCCTAGGGGGTTCTTC. Its translation is CASSLGSGGPRGFF. The genes are TRBV3-1 (or the pseudogene TRBV3-2) and TRBJ2-1, with 9 nucleotides matching TRBD2. CDR1 is LGHDT and CDR2 is YNNKEL in the germline V gene (reference sequence). V shed 4 bases and J 15 bases; nucleotides not matched to a gene: 13. The CDR3 is made up of 14 amino acids.

The chain employs TRBV29-1 and TRBJ1-5, with D uncertain. The CDR3 length is 12 residues. From germline, CDR1 is SQVTM and CDR2 ANQGSEA. V lost 6 bases and J 3 bases, leaving 9 bases between the germline ends. In DNA, the CDR3 is TGCAGCGTCCGGGTGGCCAATCAGCCCCAGCATTTT. This gives the protein CSVRVANQPQHF.

The V gene is TRBV19, the J gene TRBJ2-4, with TRBD2 as a possible D gene (5 bases). The CDR3 totals 14 residues. The germline V gene encodes CDR1 LNHDA and CDR2 SQIVND (reference sequence). The ends were cut back, 9 bases at V and 1 base at J, with 13 bases in the middle. The CDR3: CASADGGAKNIQYF. The CDR3 DNA sequence: TGTGCCAGCGCCGACGGAGGCGCCAAAAACATTCAGTACTTC.

The gene calls are TRBV3-1 (or the pseudogene TRBV3-2) and TRBJ1-5; D is perhaps TRBD1 (6 bases). Germline CDR1 LGHDT, CDR2 YNNKEL (reference sequence). The CDR3 extends over 15 amino acids. Trimming shortened V by 5 bases and J by 2 bases, and 13 bases separated the two germline ends. The CDR3 DNA follows: TGTGCCAGCAGCAACACAGGGATTGGCAATCAGCCCCAGCATTTT. It encodes CASSNTGIGNQPQHF.

This clone was counted a few times. This chain connects TRBV14 to TRBJ1-2; TRBD1 is a possible D gene (5 bases). There are 13 residues in the CDR3. V was pared by 4 bases and J by 5 bases, with 11 bases between. The germline gives CDR1 SGHDN, CDR2 FVKESK. This CDR3 reads CASSPDRFYGYTF. DNA of the CDR3: TGTGCCAGCAGCCCTGACAGATTTTATGGCTACACCTTC.

This chain joins TRBV5-1 and TRBJ1-6, with 9 bases that match TRBD1. The V gene's germline CDR1 is SGHRS and CDR2 YFSETQ. The CDR3 spans 14 residues. V was pared by 3 bases and J by 10 bases, with 5 bases of the junction left unmatched. The CDR3 DNA reads TGCGCCAGCAGCTCCGGGACAGGGACCTCACCCCTCCACTTT. Its translation: CASSSGTGTSPLHF.

This clone was detected a few times. This rearrangement joins TRBV28 to TRBJ2-7; possibly TRBD1 for D (6 bases). Trimming left V 1 base short and J 5 bases short, with 12 bases between. Germline assignment: CDR1 MDHEN and CDR2 SYDVKM. CDR3 size: 14 residues. The CDR3 loop reads CASSLYAGAHEQYF. The CDR3 DNA reads TGTGCCAGCAGTTTATACGCAGGGGCCCACGAGCAGTACTTC.

Points on this clone: Other DNA sequences in the sample encode the same CDR3. CDR3 sequence: CASSRGQGRETQYF. The CDR3 region has the DNA TGTGCCAGCAGTCGGGGACAGGGAAGGGAGACCCAGTACTTC. J is TRBJ2-5 and V is TRBV28; 9 bases agree with TRBD1. The CDR3 is 14 residues long. V lost 5 bases, J lost 5 bases, and 6 bases stayed unmatched. In germline, CDR1 is MDHEN, CDR2 SYDVKM.

The chain has TRBV5-1 and TRBJ2-7, with 9 nucleotides matching TRBD1. CDR1 SGHRS and CDR2 YFSETQ come from the germline V gene. CDR3 size: 15 residues. V dropped 0 bases and J dropped 12; count of bases not matched to a gene: 13. The CDR3 loop reads CASSLEGTGRVSWYF. CDR3 in DNA: TGCGCCAGCAGCTTGGAAGGGACAGGGAGGGTTTCCTGGTACTTC. Full variable domain (missing parts from reference TRBV5-1 and TRBJ2-7): KAGVTQTPRYLIKTRGQQVTLSCSPISGHRSVSWYQQTPGQGLQFLFEYFSETQRNKGNFPGRFSGRQFSNSRSEMNVSTLELGDSALYLCASSLEGTGRVSWYFGPGTRLTVT.

V is TRBV3-1 (or the pseudogene TRBV3-2) and J is TRBJ1-6; 9 bases line up with TRBD1. This CDR3 spans 15 amino acids. Germline CDR1 reads LGHDT; CDR2 reads YNNKEL (reference sequence). V dropped 1 base and J dropped 9; count of bases not matched to a gene: 4. DNA of the CDR3: TGTGCCAGCAGCCAAGCGGGACAGGGAGGTTCACCCCTCCACTTT. This codes for CASSQAGQGGSPLHF.

The chain employs TRBV12-3 or TRBV12-4 and TRBJ2-7; D not certain. The CDR3 covers 13 residues. Deletions cut 3 bases from V and 7 bases from J, with 13 bases between. The CDR3 sequence is CASSFADLGEQYF. CDR3 nucleotide sequence: TGTGCCAGCAGTTTCGCGGATCTGGGTGAGCAGTACTTC.

The J gene is TRBJ1-2, the V gene TRBV6-2 or TRBV6-3, with a possible D match to TRBD1 (6 bases). This CDR3 has 13 amino acids. The germline V gene encodes CDR1 MNHEY and CDR2 SVGEGT. The germline V and J ends were trimmed by 2 bases and 3 bases, with 7 bases remaining between them. CDR3 residues: CASSYHRDYGYTF. The CDR3 nucleotides are TGTGCCAGCAGTTACCACAGGGACTATGGCTACACCTTC.

The sample holds one count of this clone. V and J are TRBV5-1 and TRBJ2-7; TRBD1 might be the D (6 bases). Germline V gives CDR1 SGHRS, CDR2 YFSETQ. This CDR3 comprises 15 residues. The V end was cut by 3 bases, the J end by 3 bases, with 16 bases between. In DNA form, the CDR3 reads TGCGCCAGCAGCTGGAATACAGGGTTCGGCTACGAGCAGTACTTC. Translation gives CASSWNTGFGYEQYF.

This clone was seen once. The V and J genes are TRBV9 and TRBJ2-7, with TRBD1 matching 8 bases. Trimming took 3 bases from V and 6 from J; bases not matched to a gene: 8. CDR1 is SGDLS and CDR2 is YYNGEE in the germline V gene. This CDR3 has 14 amino acids. The CDR3 sequence is CASSAHVDRAEQYF. The CDR3, as DNA: TGTGCCAGCAGCGCCCACGTGGACAGGGCCGAGCAGTACTTC.

The chain uses TRBV5-1 and TRBJ2-7; 8 bases line up with TRBD1. Germline CDR1 reads SGHRS; CDR2 reads YFSETQ. The CDR3 is 15 residues long. The V gene end was trimmed by 0 bases and the J gene end by 6 bases; junction bases not matched to a gene: 8. For the CDR3, the DNA is TGCGCCAGCAGCTTGGAGGCTAGGACAGGGACCGAGCAGTACTTC. Its protein is CASSLEARTGTEQYF. Full variable domain (rest looked up from reference TRBV5-1 and TRBJ2-7): KAGVTQTPRYLIKTRGQQVTLSCSPISGHRSVSWYQQTPGQGLQFLFEYFSETQRNKGNFPGRFSGRQFSNSRSEMNVSTLELGDSALYLCASSLEARTGTEQYFGPGTRLTVT.

V is TRBV11-1 and J is TRBJ1-5, with D tentatively TRBD1 (5 bases). CDR1 is SGHAT and CDR2 is FQDESV in the germline V gene (reference sequence). V was cut by 5 bases and J by 4 bases, with 9 bases left in between. This CDR3 has 13 residues. CDR3 sequence (DNA): TGTGCCAGCAGCCGACAGCTGAATCAGCCCCAGCATTTT. Encoded protein: CASSRQLNQPQHF.

The rearrangement uses TRBV9 and TRBJ2-7; 9 bases align to TRBD1. With 3 bases clipped from V and 2 bases from J, the junction kept 9 bases outside the gene matches. Germline V gene data show CDR1 as SGDLS and CDR2 as YYNGEE. This CDR3 comprises 16 residues. The CDR3 DNA sequence: TGTGCCAGCAGCGGAAACCCGGGACAGGGTACCTACGAGCAGTACTTC. Protein product: CASSGNPGQGTYEQYF.

This sequence joins TRBV12-3 or TRBV12-4 and TRBJ2-2; no definite D call. The CDR3 length is 13 residues. V shed 2 bases and J shed 5 bases, with 6 bases lying between them. The CDR3 here is CASSLLTTGELFF. CDR3 bases: TGTGCCAGCAGTTTACTCACTACCGGGGAGCTGTTTTTT.

This chain uses TRBV4-1 with TRBJ1-5, with a tentative D call TRBD1 (5 bases). The germline gives CDR1 MGHRA, CDR2 YSYEKL. This CDR3 is 16 amino acids long. V lost 0 bases and J 7 bases, leaving 16 bases between the germline ends. The CDR3 DNA is TGCGCCAGCAGCCAAGAGGGGGGTAATTTAAACCAGCCCCAGCATTTT. Translation gives CASSQEGGNLNQPQHF.

This chain joins TRBV5-6 and TRBJ2-7; D might be TRBD2 (5 bases). The CDR3 totals 14 residues. Deletions cut 1 base from V and 5 bases from J, with 13 bases between. CDR1 and CDR2 from the germline V gene are SGHDT and YYEEEE. CDR3 sequence: CASSLTRGIDEQYF. The CDR3 nucleotides read TGTGCCAGCAGCTTGACGAGAGGGATCGACGAGCAGTACTTC.

This clone was recorded a few times. CDR3 coding DNA: TGTGCCAGCAGCTCAGGTGGGGGCAGGGGCCCCAATCAGCCCCAGCATTTT. Protein: CASSSGGGRGPNQPQHF. The genes are TRBV7-6 and TRBJ1-5; D is perhaps TRBD1 (6 bases). Per germline, CDR1 SGHVS and CDR2 FNYEAQ. This CDR3 has 17 amino acids. The V gene lost 4 bases and the J gene lost 3 bases, with 19 bases spanning the gap.

The chain links TRBV6-5 to TRBJ1-1; D is undetermined. V was cut by 6 bases and J by 8 bases, with 13 bases left in between. Germline V lookup: CDR1 MNHEY, CDR2 SVGAGI. This CDR3 has 12 amino acids. This chain's CDR3 is CASRERVAEAFF. The CDR3 nucleotides read TGTGCCAGCAGGGAGAGGGTGGCGGAAGCTTTCTTT.

The rearrangement links TRBV6-6 to TRBJ1-1; D gene uncertain. Germline-derived CDR1 and CDR2 are MNHNY and SVGAGI (reference sequence). The CDR3 has 12 residues. V lost 6 bases and J lost 1, with 6 bases in between. The chain's CDR3 is CASRRENTEAFF. CDR3 nucleotides: TGTGCCAGCAGACGGGAGAACACTGAAGCTTTCTTT.

The rearrangement uses TRBV28 and TRBJ2-1, with a weak D call TRBD2 (6 bases). CDR3 length: 14 amino acids. Germline V gene lookup returns CDR1 MDHEN and CDR2 SYDVKM. V was cut by 6 bases and J by 5 bases, with 14 bases left in between. The CDR3 is CASSLSGGNNEQFF. The CDR3 DNA reads as TGTGCCAGCAGCCTCTCCGGGGGAAACAATGAGCAGTTCTTC.

The V call is TRBV18, the J call TRBJ2-7, with D hard to call. Trimming took off 4 bases at V and 1 base at J, with 8 bases between the two ends. This CDR3 region has 13 residues. CDR1 and CDR2 (germline): KGHSH, LQKENI. The CDR3 loop reads CASSRGPSYEQYF. CDR3 sequence (DNA): TGTGCCAGCTCACGTGGGCCATCCTACGAGCAGTACTTC.